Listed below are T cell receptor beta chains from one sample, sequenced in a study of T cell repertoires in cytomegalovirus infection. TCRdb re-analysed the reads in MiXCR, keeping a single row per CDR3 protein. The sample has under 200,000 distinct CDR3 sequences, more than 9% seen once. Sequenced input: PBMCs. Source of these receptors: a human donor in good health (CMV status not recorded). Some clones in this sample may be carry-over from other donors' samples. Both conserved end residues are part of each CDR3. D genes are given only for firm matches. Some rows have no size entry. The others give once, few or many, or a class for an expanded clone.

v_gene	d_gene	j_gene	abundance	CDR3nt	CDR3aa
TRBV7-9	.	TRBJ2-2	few	TGTGCCAGCAGCTTAGCGTGGGACGGGGACACCGGGGAGCTGTTTTTT	CASSLAWDGDTGELFF
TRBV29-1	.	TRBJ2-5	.	TGCAGCGGGACGGGCTTAGCAGGGGCCCAGTACTTC	CSGTGLAGAQYF
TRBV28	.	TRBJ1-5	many	TGTGCCAGCTACGTCGGCTGGCAGCCCCAGCATTTT	CASYVGWQPQHF
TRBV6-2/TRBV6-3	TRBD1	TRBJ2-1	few	TGTGCCAGCACCTGGAAGGACAGGGCCAACAATGAGCAGTTCTTC	CASTWKDRANNEQFF
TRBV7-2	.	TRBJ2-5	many	TGTGCCAGCAGCGCCGCAGCGGCTTTTCAAGAGACCCAGTACTTC	CASSAAAAFQETQYF
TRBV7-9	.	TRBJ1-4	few	TGTGCCAGCAGCCAGTCCGCTGGGGTTCTGGAGGAAAAACTGTTTTTT	CASSQSAGVLEEKLFF
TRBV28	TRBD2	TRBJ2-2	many	TGTGCCAGTCTAAAGGGACTACCTAACACCGGGGAGCTGTTTTTT	CASLKGLPNTGELFF
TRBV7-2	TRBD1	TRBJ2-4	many	TGTGCCAGCAGCCCCCGACAGGGGTTGACAGCCAAAAACATTCAGTACTTC	CASSPRQGLTAKNIQYF
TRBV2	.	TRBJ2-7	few	TGTGCCAGCAGTGAGGCGACCTTATACGAGCAGTACTTC	CASSEATLYEQYF
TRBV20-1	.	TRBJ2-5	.	TGCAGTGCTAGATTTAGGGGCTCGACAGGAACCCAGTACTTC	CSARFRGSTGTQYF
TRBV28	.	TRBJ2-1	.	TGTGCCAGCAGTTTATGGGGAGCAGACTACAATGAGCAGTTCTTC	CASSLWGADYNEQFF
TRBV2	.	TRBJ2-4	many	TGTGCCAGCAGTGAAAGGTGGGGGCGGGACAAAAACATTCAGTACTTC	CASSERWGRDKNIQYF
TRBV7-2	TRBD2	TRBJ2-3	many	TGTGCCAGCAGCCCAAAATCAGCGGGAGTTACAGATACGCAGTATTTT	CASSPKSAGVTDTQYF
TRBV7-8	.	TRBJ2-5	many	TGTGCCAGCAGCTTAAGGGGCGCTGGAGAGACCCAGTACTTC	CASSLRGAGETQYF
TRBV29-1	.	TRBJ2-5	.	TGCAGCATCCGACTTGGCGAGACCCAGTACTTC	CSIRLGETQYF
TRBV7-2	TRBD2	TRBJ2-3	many	TGTGCCAGCAGGGCTAGCGGGGGGGAGACGCAGTATTTT	CASRASGGETQYF
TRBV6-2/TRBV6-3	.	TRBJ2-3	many	TGTGCCAGCAGTTTCGGACTATCGCCGGATACGCAGTATTTT	CASSFGLSPDTQYF
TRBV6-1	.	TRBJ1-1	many	TGTGCCAGCAGTGGAAGGGACGGGATGAACACTGAAGCTTTCTTT	CASSGRDGMNTEAFF
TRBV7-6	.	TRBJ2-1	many	TGTGCCAGCAGGCAGGACCCGAGCTCCTACAATGAGCAGTTCTTC	CASRQDPSSYNEQFF
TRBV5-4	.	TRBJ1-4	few	TGTGCCAGCAGCTCCGACAAACAAAGAGGGGGAAAACTGTTTTTT	CASSSDKQRGGKLFF
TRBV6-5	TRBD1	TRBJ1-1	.	TGTGCCAGCAGGGAAGGACAGGGGGGAACTGAAGCTTTCTTT	CASREGQGGTEAFF
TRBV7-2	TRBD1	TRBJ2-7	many	TGTGCCAGCAGCTTAGATCCAGGGGGCGCATTCTACGAGCAGTACTTC	CASSLDPGGAFYEQYF
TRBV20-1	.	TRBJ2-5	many	TGCAGTGCGACCGGTAGTTTAGAGACCCAGTACTTC	CSATGSLETQYF
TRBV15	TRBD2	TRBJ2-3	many	TGTGCCACCAGCAGACCCCGTGGGGCTAGCGGGAGGGCCGGCACAGATACGCAGTATTTT	CATSRPRGASGRAGTDTQYF
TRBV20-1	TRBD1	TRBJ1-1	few	TGCAGTGCTAGAAGTGGGGACAGGGAGTTAGGAGCTTTCTTT	CSARSGDRELGAFF
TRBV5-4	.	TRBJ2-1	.	TGTGCCAGCAGCCCCGATCAGGGCGACTACAATGAGCAGTTCTTC	CASSPDQGDYNEQFF
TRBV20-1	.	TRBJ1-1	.	TGCAGTGCCCCCGGCAGGGAGACTGAAGCTTTCTTT	CSAPGRETEAFF
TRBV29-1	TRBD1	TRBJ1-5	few	TGCAGCGTGAAAGGACAGGGGGCGAATCAGCCCCAGCATTTT	CSVKGQGANQPQHF
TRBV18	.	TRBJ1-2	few	TGTGCCAGCTCACCACCGAATGCAGCTTTCTATGGCTACACCTTC	CASSPPNAAFYGYTF
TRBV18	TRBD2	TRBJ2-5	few	TGTGCCACCCAGAGCGGGGTCGGAGAGACCCAGTACTTC	CATQSGVGETQYF
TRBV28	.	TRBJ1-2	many	TGTGCCAGCAGTTTCGAGCCAAACTATGGCTACACCTTC	CASSFEPNYGYTF
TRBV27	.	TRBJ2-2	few	TGTGCCAGCAATAGGCGTCCGGGACGGAAAATCACCGGGGAGCTGTTTTTT	CASNRRPGRKITGELFF
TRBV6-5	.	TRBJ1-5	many	TGTGCCAGCAGTTACCGGGACGGTCCCAATCAGCCCCAGCATTTT	CASSYRDGPNQPQHF
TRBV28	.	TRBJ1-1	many	TGTGCCAGCAGTTTTGGGGGGGCTGAAGCTTTCTTT	CASSFGGAEAFF
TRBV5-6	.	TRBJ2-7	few	TGTGCCAGTAGGGGGGGGGAAGGCTACGAGCAGTACTTC	CASRGGEGYEQYF
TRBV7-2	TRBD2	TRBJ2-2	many	TGTGCCAGCAGCTCGGGACTAGCGGGCCCCGGGGAGCTGTTTTTT	CASSSGLAGPGELFF
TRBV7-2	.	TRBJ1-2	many	TGTGCCAGCAGCTTTTGGCAGGCAACTAACTATGGCTACACCTTC	CASSFWQATNYGYTF
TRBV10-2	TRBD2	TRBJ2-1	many	TGCGCCAGCAGTATTAGCGGGGACCTTTACAATGAGCAGTTCTTC	CASSISGDLYNEQFF
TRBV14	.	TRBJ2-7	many	TGTGCCAGCAGCCAAGAACTGGACTACGAGCAGTACTTC	CASSQELDYEQYF
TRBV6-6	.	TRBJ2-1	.	TGTGCCAGCAGTAAGACAGTCCAGGCGGGCGATGAGCAGTTCTTC	CASSKTVQAGDEQFF
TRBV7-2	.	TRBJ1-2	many	TGTGCCAGCAGCTTAGACGGCACATCCCGCTACACCTTC	CASSLDGTSRYTF
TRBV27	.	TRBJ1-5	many	TGTGCCAGCAGTCCCTCTCTCAGGGCAAGCAATCAGCCCCAGCATTTT	CASSPSLRASNQPQHF
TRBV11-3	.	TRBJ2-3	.	TGTGCCAGCAGCTTAGGTTTGAGTCCTGGCACAGATACGCAGTATTTT	CASSLGLSPGTDTQYF
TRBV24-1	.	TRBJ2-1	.	TGTGCCACGTCCCGGGCCAATCGGGGGAATGAGCAGTTCTTC	CATSRANRGNEQFF
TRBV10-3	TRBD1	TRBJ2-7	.	TGTGCCATTGGGCGGACAGGATCCTACGAGCAGTACTTC	CAIGRTGSYEQYF
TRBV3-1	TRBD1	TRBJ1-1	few	TGTGCCAGCAGAGACAGGGAAACCACTGAAGCTTTCTTT	CASRDRETTEAFF
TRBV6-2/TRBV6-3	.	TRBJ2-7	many	TGTGCCAGCAGTTACTCGAGCCGGACTATCTTCTACGAGCAGTACTTC	CASSYSSRTIFYEQYF
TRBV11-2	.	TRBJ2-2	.	TGTGCCAGCAGCTTAGATAGGGGCAGCTTCAACACCGGGGAGCTGTTTTTT	CASSLDRGSFNTGELFF
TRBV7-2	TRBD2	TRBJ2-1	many	TGTGCCAGCAGTGAACTAGCGTCTGAGCAGTTCTTC	CASSELASEQFF
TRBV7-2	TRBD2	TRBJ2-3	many	TGTGCCAGCAGGGGACTAGCGAGCACAGATACGCAGTATTTT	CASRGLASTDTQYF
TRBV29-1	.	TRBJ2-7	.	TGCAGCGTCGTAAGGGACACCGGCCAGATGAAGTACTTC	CSVVRDTGQMKYF
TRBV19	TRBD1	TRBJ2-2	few	TGTGCCACTGCGACCGGGACAGTACTCACCGGGGAGCTGTTTTTT	CATATGTVLTGELFF
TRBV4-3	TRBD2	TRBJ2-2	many	TGCGCCAGCACCTGGCGGGGGGGCACCGGGGAGCTGTTTTTT	CASTWRGGTGELFF
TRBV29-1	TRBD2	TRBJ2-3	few	TGCAGCGGAGTTAGCGGGAGGTTGGATACGCAGTATTTT	CSGVSGRLDTQYF
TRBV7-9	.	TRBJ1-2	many	TGTGCCAGCAGCTTAGTTCCCGCAGCTAACTATGGCTACACCTTC	CASSLVPAANYGYTF
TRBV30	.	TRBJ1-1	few	TGTGCCTGGAGTACGGGGGGGCGCGACACTGAAGCTTTCTTT	CAWSTGGRDTEAFF
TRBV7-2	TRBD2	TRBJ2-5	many	TGTGCCAGCGGCTGGAAGCGGGGGGGGGAGGAGACCCAGTACTTC	CASGWKRGGEETQYF